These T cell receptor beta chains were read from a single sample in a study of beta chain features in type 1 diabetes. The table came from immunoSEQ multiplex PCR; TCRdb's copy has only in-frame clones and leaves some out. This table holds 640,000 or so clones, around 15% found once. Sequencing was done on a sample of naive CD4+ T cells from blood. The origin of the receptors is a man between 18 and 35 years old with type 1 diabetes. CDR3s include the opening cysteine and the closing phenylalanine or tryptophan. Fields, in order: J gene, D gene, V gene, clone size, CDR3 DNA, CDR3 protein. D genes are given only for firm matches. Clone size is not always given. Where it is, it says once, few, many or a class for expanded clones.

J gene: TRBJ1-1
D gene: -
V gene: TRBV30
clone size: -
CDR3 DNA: TGTGCCTGGAGTACGGACACTGAAGCTTTCTTT
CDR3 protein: CAWSTDTEAFF

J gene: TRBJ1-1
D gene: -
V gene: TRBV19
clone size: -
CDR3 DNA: TGTGCCAGTAGTACTGCAGGCACTGAAGCTTTCTTT
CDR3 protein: CASSTAGTEAFF

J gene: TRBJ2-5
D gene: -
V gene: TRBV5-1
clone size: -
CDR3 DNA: TGCGCCAGCAGCGAGAGTCTGGAGAAGACCCAGTACTTC
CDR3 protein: CASSESLEKTQYF

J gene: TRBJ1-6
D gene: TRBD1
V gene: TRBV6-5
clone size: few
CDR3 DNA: TGTGCCAGCAGTTACGGTGGGACAGGGATGTCACCCCTCCACTTT
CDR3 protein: CASSYGGTGMSPLHF

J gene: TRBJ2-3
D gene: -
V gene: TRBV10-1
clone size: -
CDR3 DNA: TGCGCCAGCAGTATGGACAGGCGGGGAACAGATACGCAGTATTTT
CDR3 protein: CASSMDRRGTDTQYF

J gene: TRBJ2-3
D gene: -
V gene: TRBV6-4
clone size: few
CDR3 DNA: TGTGCCAGCAGTGAGGGGAAGGGAGATACGCAGTATTTT
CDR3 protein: CASSEGKGDTQYF

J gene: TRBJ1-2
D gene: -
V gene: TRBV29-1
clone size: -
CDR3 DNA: TGCAGCGTTGAACAGGGCCTCTGGGGCTACACCTTC
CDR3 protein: CSVEQGLWGYTF

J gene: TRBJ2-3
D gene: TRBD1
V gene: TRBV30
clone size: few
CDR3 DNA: TGTGCCTGGAGTGGTGGACAGGGAGGCACAGATACGCAGTATTTT
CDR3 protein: CAWSGGQGGTDTQYF

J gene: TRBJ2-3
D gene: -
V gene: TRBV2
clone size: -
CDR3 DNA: TGTGCCAGCACCAGAGGGAGCGGAGCTAGCACAGATACGCAGTATTTT
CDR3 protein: CASTRGSGASTDTQYF

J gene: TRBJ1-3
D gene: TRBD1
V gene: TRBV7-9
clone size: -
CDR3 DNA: TGTGCCAGCAGCTCCGGACAGGGGAAGGCAAACACCATATATTTT
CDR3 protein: CASSSGQGKANTIYF

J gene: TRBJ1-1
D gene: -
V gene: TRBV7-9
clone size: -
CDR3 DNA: TGTGCCAGCAGCTTAATGGGACTTAACACTGAAGCTTTCTTT
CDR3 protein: CASSLMGLNTEAFF

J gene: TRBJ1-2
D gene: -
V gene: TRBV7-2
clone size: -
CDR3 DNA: TGTGCCAGCAGCTTAGCCTCAGGGCCCTATGGCTACACCTTC
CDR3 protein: CASSLASGPYGYTF

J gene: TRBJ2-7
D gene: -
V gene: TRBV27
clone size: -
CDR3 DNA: TGTGCCAGCAGTTTCGCCCGGGGGCCCTACGAGCAGTACTTC
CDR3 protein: CASSFARGPYEQYF